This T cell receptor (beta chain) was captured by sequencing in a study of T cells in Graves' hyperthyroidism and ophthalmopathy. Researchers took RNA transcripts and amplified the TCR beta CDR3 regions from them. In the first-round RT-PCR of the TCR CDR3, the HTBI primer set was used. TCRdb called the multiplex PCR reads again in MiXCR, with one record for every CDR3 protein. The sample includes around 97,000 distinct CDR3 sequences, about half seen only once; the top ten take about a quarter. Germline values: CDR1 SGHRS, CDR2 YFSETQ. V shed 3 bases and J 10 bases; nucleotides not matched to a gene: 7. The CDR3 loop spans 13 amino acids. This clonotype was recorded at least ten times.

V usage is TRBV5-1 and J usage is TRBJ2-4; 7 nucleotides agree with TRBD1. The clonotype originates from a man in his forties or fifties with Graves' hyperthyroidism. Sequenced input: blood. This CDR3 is CASSYGTAEIQYF. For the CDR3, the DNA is TGCGCCAGCAGCTACGGGACAGCGGAGATTCAGTACTTC.